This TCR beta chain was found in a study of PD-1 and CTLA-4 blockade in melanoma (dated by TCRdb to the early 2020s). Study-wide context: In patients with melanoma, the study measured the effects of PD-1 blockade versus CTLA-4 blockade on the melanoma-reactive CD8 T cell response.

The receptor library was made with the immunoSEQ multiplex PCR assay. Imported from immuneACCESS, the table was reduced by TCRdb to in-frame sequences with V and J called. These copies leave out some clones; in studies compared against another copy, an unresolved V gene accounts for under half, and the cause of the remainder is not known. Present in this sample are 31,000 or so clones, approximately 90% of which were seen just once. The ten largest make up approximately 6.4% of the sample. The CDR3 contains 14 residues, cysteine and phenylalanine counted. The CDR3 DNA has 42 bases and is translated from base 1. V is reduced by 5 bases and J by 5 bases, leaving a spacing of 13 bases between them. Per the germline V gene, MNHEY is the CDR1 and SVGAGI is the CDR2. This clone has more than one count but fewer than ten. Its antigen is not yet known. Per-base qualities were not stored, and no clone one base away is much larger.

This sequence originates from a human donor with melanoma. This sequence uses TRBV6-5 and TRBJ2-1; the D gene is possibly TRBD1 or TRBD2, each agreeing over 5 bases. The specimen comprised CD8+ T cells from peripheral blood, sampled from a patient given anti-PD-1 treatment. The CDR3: CASSPRDRHNEQFF. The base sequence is TGTGCCAGCAGTCCCCGGGACCGCCACAATGAGCAGTTCTTC.